This TCR beta chain was profiled in a study of T cell clones after liver transplantation. The CDR3 covers 15 residues. Looked up from germline, CDR1 is LNHDA and CDR2 is SQIVND (reference sequence). V shed 2 bases and J shed 0 bases, with 11 bases lying between them. Method: immunoSEQ multiplex PCR; TCRdb's copy keeps in-frame clones and lacks some. The data contain 5,000 to 6,500 clones, nearly 80% of them seen just once; the ten biggest clones take up about 13%. The source material was CD8+ T cells from blood, sampled 46 months after liver transplant. The source is a human patient who received a liver transplant. Some T cells may be transferred from the graft donor. This chain links TRBV19 with TRBJ2-7; tentative D call: TRBD2 (6 bases). The CDR3 DNA is TGTGCCAGTAGTATATTAGCGGATAGCTCCTACGAGCAGTACTTC. It specifies CASSILADSSYEQYF.